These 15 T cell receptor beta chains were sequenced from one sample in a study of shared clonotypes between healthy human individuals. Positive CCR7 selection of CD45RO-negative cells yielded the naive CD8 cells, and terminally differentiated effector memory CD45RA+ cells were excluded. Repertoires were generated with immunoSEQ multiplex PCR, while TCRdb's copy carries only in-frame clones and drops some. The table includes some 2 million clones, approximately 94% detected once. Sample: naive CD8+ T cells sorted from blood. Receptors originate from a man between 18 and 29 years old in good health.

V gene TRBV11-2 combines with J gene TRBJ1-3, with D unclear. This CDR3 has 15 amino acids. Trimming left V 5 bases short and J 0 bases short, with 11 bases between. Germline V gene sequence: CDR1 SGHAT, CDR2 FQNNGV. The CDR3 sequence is CASSTYEGSGNTIYF. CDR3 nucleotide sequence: TGTGCCAGCAGCACCTACGAGGGCTCTGGAAACACCATATATTTT.

The CDR3 nucleotides read TGCGCCAGCAGCCAAGGGATGGCGTTTCAAGAGACCCAGTACTTC. Its protein is CASSQGMAFQETQYF. The chain combines TRBV4-3 with TRBJ2-5; the D is unclear. Germline CDR1 and CDR2: LGHNA and YSLEER. The CDR3 has 15 amino acids. The germline V and J ends were trimmed by 1 base and 2 bases, with 11 bases remaining between them.

The CDR3 nucleotides read TGTGCCAGCGGGGGACCGGGGCCTGGAAACACCATATATTTT. Encoded protein: CASGGPGPGNTIYF. The gene calls are TRBV9 and TRBJ1-3, with a tentative D call TRBD1 (5 bases). CDR3 length: 14 residues. Trimming stripped 7 bases from V and 2 bases from J, with 13 bases between. Germline V gene sequence: CDR1 SGDLS, CDR2 YYNGEE.

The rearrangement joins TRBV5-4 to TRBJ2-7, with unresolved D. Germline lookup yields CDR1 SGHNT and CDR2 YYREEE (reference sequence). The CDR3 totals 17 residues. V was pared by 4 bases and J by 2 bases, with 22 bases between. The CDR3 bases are TGTGCCAGCAGCCCACCCCCAAATAGCTATTCCCCCTACGAGCAGTACTTC. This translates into CASSPPPNSYSPYEQYF. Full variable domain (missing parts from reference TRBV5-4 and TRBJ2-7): ETGVTQSPTHLIKTRGQQVTLRCSSQSGHNTVSWYQQALGQGPQFIFQYYREEENGRGNFPPRFSGLQFPNYSSELNVNALELDDSALYLCASSPPPNSYSPYEQYFGPGTRLTVT.

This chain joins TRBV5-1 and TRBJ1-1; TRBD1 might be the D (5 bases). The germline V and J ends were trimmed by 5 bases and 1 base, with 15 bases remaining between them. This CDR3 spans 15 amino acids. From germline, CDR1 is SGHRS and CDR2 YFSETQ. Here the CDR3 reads CASRRTGTENTEAFF. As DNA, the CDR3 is TGCGCCAGCAGGCGGACCGGGACGGAGAACACTGAAGCTTTCTTT.

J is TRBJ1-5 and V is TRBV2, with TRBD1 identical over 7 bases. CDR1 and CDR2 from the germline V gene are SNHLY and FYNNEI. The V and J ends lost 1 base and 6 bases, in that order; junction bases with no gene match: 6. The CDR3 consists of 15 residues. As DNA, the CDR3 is TGTGCCAGCAGTGAAGAACAGGGGTCTATTCAGCCCCAGCATTTT. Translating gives CASSEEQGSIQPQHF.

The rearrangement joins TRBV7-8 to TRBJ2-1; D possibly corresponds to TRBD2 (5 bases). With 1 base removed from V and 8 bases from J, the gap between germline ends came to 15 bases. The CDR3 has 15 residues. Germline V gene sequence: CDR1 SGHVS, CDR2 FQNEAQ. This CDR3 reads CASSLGVASMDEQFF. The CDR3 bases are TGTGCCAGCAGCTTAGGTGTCGCTAGCATGGATGAGCAGTTCTTC.

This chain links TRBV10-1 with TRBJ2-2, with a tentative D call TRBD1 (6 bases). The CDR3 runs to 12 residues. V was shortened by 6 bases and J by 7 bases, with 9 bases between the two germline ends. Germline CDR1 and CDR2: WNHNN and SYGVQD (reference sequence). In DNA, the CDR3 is TGCGCCAGCAGGGCGGACAGCGGGGAGCTGTTTTTT. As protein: CASRADSGELFF.

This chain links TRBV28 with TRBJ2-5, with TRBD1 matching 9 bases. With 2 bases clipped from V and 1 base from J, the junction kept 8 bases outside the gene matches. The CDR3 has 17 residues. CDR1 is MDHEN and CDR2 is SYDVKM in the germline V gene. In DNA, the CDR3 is TGTGCCAGCAGTTTAGGTTGGGACAGGGAGGGCCAAGAGACCCAGTACTTC. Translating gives CASSLGWDREGQETQYF.

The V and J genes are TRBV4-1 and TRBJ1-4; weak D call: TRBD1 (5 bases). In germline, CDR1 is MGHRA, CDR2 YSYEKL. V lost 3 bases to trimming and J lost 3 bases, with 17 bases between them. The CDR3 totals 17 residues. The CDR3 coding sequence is TGCGCCAGCAGCCAGCCAATTTCCGGGACTGCTAATGAAAAACTGTTTTTT. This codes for CASSQPISGTANEKLFF.

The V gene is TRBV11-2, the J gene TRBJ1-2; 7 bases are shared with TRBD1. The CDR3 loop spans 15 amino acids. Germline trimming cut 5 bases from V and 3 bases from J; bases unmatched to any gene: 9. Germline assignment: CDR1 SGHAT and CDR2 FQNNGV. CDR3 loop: CASSQDHRGDYGYTF. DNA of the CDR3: TGTGCCAGCAGCCAAGACCACAGGGGAGACTATGGCTACACCTTC.

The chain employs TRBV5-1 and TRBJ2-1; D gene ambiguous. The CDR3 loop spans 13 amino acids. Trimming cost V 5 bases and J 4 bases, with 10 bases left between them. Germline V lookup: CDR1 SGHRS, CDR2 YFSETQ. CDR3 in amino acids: CASRKEDYNEQFF. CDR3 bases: TGCGCCAGCAGGAAAGAGGATTACAATGAGCAGTTCTTC.

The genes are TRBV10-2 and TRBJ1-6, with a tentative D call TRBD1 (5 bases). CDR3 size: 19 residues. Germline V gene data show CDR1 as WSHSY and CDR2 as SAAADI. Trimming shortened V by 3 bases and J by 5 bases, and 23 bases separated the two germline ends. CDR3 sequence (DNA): TGCGCCAGCAGTGACTTCCCCGCTGCAAGGGGACGGGATAATTCACCCCTCCACTTT. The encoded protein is CASSDFPAARGRDNSPLHF.

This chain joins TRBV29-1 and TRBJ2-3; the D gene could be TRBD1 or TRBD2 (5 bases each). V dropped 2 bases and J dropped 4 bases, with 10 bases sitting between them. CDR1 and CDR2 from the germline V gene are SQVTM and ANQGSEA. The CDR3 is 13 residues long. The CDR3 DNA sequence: TGCAGCGTTGAATCGGGGCAAGCAGATACGCAGTATTTT. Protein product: CSVESGQADTQYF.

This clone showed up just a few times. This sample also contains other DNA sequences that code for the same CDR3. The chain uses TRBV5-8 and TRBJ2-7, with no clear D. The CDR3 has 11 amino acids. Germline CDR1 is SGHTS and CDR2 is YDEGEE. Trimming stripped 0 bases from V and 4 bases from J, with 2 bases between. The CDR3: CASSLAYEQYF. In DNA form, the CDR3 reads TGTGCCAGCAGCTTGGCTTACGAGCAGTACTTC.